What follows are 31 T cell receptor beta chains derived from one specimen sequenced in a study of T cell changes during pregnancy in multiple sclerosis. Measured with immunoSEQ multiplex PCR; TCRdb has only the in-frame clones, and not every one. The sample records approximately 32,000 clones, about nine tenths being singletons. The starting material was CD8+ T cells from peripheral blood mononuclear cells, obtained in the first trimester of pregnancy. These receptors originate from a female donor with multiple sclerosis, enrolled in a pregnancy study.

Here the CDR3 reads CASGPRLAGVDEQFF. The CDR3 bases are TGTGCTAGTGGTCCCAGACTAGCGGGAGTAGATGAGCAGTTCTTC. The chain recombines TRBV12-5 with TRBJ2-1; 12 bases are shared with TRBD2. The V and J ends lost 5 bases and 8 bases, in that order; junction bases with no gene match: 7. Germline CDR1 is LGHNT and CDR2 is FRNRAP. This CDR3 comprises 15 residues.

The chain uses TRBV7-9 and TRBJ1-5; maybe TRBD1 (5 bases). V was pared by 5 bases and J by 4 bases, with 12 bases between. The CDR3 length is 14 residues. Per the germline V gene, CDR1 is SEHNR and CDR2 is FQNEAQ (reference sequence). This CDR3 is CASSPRGQNQPQHF. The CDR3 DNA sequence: TGTGCCAGCAGCCCTAGGGGCCAGAATCAGCCCCAGCATTTT.

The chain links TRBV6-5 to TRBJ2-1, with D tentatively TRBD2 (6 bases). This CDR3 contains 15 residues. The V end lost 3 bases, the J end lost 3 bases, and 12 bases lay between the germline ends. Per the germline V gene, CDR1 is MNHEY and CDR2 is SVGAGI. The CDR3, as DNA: TGTGCCAGCAGTTATCGACTAGAAATCTACAATGAGCAGTTCTTC. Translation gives CASSYRLEIYNEQFF.

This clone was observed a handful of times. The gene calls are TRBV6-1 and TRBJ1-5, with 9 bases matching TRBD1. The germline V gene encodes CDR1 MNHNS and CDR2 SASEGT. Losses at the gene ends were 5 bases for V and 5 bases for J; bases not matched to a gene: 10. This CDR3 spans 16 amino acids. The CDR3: CASSQEAGQGYQPQHF. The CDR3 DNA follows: TGTGCCAGCAGTCAAGAGGCGGGACAGGGTTATCAGCCCCAGCATTTT.

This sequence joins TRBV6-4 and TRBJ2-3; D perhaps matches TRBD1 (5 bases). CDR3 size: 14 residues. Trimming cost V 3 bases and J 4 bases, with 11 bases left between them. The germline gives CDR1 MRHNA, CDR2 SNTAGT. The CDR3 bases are TGTGCCAGCAGTGAGGGCCAGGGTTCAGATACGCAGTATTTT. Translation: CASSEGQGSDTQYF.

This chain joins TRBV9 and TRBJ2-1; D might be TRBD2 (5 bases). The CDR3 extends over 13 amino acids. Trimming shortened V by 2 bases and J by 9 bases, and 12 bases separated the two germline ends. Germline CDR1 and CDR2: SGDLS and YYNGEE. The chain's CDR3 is CASSVGAGTEQFF. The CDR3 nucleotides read TGTGCCAGCAGCGTTGGTGCGGGCACTGAGCAGTTCTTC.

The CDR3 sequence is CASRQGVISGNTIYF. The CDR3 DNA reads as TGTGCCAGCAGACAAGGGGTGATTTCTGGAAACACCATATATTTT. V is TRBV6-5 and J is TRBJ1-3, with D possibly matching TRBD1 (5 bases). Germline CDR1 reads MNHEY; CDR2 reads SVGAGI. The V end lost 6 bases, the J end lost 1 base, and 13 bases lay between the germline ends. CDR3 length: 15 residues.

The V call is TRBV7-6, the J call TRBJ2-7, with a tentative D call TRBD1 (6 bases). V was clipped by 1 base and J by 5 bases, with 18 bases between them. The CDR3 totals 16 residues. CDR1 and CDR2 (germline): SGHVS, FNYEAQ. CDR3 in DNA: TGTGCCAGCAGCTTAGGAGGAAGGGGGAGTCTCGACGAGCAGTACTTC. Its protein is CASSLGGRGSLDEQYF.

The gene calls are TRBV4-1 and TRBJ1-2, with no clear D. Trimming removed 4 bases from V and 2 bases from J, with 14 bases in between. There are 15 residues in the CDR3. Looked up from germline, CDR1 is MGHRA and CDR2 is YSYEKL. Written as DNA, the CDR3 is TGCGCCAGCAGCCCCTCCTCCGGGGAAAACTATGGCTACACCTTC. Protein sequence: CASSPSSGENYGYTF.

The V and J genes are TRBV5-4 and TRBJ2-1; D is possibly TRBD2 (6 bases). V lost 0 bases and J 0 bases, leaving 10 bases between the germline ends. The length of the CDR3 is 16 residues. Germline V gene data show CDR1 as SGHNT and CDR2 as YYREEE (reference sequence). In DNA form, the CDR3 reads TGTGCCAGCAGCTTGGCGGGGGTTAGCTCCTACAATGAGCAGTTCTTC. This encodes CASSLAGVSSYNEQFF.

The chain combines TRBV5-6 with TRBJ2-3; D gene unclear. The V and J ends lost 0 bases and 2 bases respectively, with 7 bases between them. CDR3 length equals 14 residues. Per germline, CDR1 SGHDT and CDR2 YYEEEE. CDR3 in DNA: TGTGCCAGCAGCTTGGTCCAGAACACAGATACGCAGTATTTT. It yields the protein CASSLVQNTDTQYF.

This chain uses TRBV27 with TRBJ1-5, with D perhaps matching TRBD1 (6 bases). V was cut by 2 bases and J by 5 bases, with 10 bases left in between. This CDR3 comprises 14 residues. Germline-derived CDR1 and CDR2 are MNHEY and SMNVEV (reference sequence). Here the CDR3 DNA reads TGTGCCAGCAGTTTACAGGGGCCCCATCAGCCCCAGCATTTT. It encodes CASSLQGPHQPQHF.

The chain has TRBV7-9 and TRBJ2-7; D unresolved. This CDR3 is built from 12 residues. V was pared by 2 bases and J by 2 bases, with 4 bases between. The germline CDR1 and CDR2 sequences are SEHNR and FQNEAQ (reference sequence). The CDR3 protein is CASSLSTYEQYF. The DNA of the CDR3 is TGTGCCAGCAGCTTATCAACCTACGAGCAGTACTTC.

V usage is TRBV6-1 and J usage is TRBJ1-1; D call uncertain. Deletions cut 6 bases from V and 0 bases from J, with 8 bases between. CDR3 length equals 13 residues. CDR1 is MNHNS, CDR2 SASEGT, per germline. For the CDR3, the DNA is TGTGCCAGCAGCAGTCGGGTGAACACTGAAGCTTTCTTT. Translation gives CASSSRVNTEAFF.

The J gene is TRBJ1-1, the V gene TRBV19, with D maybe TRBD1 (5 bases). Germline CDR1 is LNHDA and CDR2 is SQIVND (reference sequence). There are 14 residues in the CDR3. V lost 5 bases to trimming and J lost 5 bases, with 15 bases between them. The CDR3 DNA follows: TGTGCCAGTAGTCTCGGGGCGGAGGGGACTGAAGCTTTCTTT. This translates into CASSLGAEGTEAFF.

The CDR3 is CASSGSGTGGTEAFF. The CDR3 DNA is TGTGCCAGCAGTGGATCCGGGACAGGGGGCACTGAAGCTTTCTTT. The chain uses TRBV27 and TRBJ1-1; 11 bases map to TRBD1. This CDR3 is 15 amino acids long. The ends lost 5 bases at V and 4 bases at J; junction bases unmatched: 6. Germline CDR1 reads MNHEY; CDR2 reads SMNVEV (reference sequence).

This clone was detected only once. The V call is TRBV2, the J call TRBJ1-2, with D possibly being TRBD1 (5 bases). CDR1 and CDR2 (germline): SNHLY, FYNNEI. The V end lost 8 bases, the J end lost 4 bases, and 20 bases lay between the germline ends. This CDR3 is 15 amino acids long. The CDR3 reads CASFRGDDLAYGYTF. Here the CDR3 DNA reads TGTGCCAGCTTCCGGGGGGACGACTTGGCCTATGGCTACACCTTC.

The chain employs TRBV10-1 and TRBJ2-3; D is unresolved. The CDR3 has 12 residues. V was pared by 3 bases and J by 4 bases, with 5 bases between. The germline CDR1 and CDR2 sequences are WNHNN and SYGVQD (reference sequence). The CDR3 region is CASSDYSDTQYF. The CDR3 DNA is TGCGCCAGCAGTGATTATTCAGATACGCAGTATTTT.

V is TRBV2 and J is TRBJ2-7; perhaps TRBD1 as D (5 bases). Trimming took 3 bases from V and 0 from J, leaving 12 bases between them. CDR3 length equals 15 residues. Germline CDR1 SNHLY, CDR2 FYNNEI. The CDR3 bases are TGTGCCAGCAGTGACCTAGGGGCTAGCTCCTACGAGCAGTACTTC. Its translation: CASSDLGASSYEQYF.

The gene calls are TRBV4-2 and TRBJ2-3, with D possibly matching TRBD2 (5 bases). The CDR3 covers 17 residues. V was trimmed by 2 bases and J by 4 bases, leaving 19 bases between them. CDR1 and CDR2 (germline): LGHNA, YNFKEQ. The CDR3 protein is CASSQTGPEAGADTQYF. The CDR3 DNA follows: TGTGCCAGCAGCCAAACGGGTCCGGAGGCCGGGGCAGATACGCAGTATTTT.

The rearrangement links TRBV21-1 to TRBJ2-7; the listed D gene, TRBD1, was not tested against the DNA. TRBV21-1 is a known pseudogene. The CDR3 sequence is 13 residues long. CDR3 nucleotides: TGTGCCACCCCAGGGGGGTTCGATTACGAGCAGTACTTC. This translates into CATPGGFDYEQYF.

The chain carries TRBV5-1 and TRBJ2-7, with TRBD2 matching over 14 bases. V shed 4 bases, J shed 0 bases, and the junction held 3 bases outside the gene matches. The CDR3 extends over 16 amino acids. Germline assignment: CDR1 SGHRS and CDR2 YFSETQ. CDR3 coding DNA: TGCGCCAGCAGCCGGGGACTAGCGGGAGTCTCCTACGAGCAGTACTTC. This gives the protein CASSRGLAGVSYEQYF.

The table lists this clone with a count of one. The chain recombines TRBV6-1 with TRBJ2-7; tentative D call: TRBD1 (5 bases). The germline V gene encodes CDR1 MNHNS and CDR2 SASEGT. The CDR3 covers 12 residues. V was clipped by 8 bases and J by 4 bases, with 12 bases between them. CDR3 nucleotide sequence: TGTGCCAGCCGCCTCGCAGGGTACGAGCAGTACTTC. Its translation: CASRLAGYEQYF.

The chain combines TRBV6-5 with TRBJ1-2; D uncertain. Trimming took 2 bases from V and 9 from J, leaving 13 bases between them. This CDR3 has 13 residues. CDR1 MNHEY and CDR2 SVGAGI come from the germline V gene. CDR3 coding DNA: TGTGCCAGCAGTTACGGCGCGGGCGATAGCTACACCTTC. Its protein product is CASSYGAGDSYTF.

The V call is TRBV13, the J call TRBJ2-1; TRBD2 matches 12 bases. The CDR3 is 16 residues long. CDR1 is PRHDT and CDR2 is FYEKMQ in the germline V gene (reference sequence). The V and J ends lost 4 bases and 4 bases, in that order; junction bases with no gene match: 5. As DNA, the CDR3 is TGTGCCAGCAGCTCCGGACTAGCGGGGATTTACAATGAGCAGTTCTTC. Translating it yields CASSSGLAGIYNEQFF.

CDR3 in DNA: TGCGCCAGCAGCCAAGCCCCTAGCGGGATTTTTTCCGAGCAGTACTTC. The encoded protein is CASSQAPSGIFSEQYF. The chain joins TRBV4-1 to TRBJ2-7; 9 bases map to TRBD2. V trimming: 1 base; J trimming: 6 bases; junction bases outside the gene matches: 10. The CDR3 totals 16 residues. Germline V CDR1 and CDR2: MGHRA, YSYEKL.

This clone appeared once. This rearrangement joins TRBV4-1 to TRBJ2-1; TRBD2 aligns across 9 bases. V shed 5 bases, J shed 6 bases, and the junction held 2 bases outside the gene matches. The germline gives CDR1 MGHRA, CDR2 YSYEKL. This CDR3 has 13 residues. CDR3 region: CASSDSGGNEQFF. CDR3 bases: TGCGCCAGCAGCGATAGCGGGGGCAATGAGCAGTTCTTC.

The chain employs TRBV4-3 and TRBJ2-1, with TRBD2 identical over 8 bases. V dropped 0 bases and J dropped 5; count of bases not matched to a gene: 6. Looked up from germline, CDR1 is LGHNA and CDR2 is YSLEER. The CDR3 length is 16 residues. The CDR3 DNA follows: TGCGCCAGCAGCCAAGAGTCACTAGCGGAGGACAATGAGCAGTTCTTC. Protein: CASSQESLAEDNEQFF.

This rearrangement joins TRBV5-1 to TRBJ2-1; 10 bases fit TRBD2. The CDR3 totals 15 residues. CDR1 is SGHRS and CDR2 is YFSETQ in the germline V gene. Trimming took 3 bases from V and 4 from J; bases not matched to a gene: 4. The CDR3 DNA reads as TGCGCCAGCAGCTCGGGGACTAGCGAATACAATGAGCAGTTCTTC. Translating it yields CASSSGTSEYNEQFF.

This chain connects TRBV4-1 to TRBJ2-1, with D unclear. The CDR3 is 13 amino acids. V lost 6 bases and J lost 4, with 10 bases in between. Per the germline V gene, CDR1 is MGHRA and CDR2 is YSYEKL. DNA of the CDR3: TGCGCCAGCAGTCCCGACACTTACAATGAGCAGTTCTTC. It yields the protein CASSPDTYNEQFF.

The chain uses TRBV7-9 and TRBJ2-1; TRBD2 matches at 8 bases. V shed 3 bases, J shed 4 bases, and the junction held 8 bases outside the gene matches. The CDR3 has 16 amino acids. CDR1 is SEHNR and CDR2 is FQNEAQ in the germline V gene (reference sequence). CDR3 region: CASSFSAGELYNEQFF. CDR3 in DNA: TGTGCCAGCAGCTTTTCAGCGGGAGAGCTATACAATGAGCAGTTCTTC. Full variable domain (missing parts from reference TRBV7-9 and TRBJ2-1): DTGVSQNPRHKITKRGQNVTFRCDPISEHNRLYWYRQTLGQGPEFLTYFQNEAQLEKSRLLSDRFSAERPKGSFSTLEIQRTEQGDSAMYLCASSFSAGELYNEQFFGPGTRLTVL.